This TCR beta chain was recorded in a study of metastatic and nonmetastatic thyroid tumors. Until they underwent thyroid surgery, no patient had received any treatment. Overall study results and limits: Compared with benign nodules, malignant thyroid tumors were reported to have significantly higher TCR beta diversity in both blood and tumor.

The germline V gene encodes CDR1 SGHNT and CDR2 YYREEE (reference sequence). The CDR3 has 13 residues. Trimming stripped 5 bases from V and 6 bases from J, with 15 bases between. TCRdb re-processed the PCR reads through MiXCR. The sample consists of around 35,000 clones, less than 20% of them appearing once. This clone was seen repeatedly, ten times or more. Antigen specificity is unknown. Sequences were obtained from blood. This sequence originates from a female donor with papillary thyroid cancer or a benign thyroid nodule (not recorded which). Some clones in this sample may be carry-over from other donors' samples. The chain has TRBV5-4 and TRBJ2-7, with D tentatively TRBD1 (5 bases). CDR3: CASSFEPGSEQYF. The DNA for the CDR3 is TGTGCCAGCAGTTTCGAACCAGGGTCCGAGCAGTACTTC.